What follows are 18 T cell receptor beta chains derived from one specimen sequenced in a study of T cell responses to AZD1222 COVID-19 vaccine. Sequencing was performed with immunoSEQ multiplex PCR; in TCRdb, only in-frame clones are kept and a portion is missing. Of more than 110,000 clones listed, about 91% are singletons. Here the sequenced sample was peripheral blood, taken on day 0 of AZD1222 vaccination. Source of these receptors: an adult in good health.

This clone came up once. Other DNA sequences within the sample encode an identical CDR3. This sequence joins TRBV2 and TRBJ2-2; 9 nucleotides match TRBD1. The length of the CDR3 is 13 residues. V trimming: 7 bases; J trimming: 5 bases; junction bases outside the gene matches: 2. CDR1 and CDR2 from the germline V gene are SNHLY and FYNNEI. For the CDR3, the DNA is TGTGCCAGCAATGGACAGGGGACCGGGGAGCTGTTTTTT. It specifies CASNGQGTGELFF.

The V and J genes are TRBV7-9 and TRBJ1-2; maybe TRBD1 (5 bases). Germline V gives CDR1 SEHNR, CDR2 FQNEAQ (reference sequence). This CDR3 has 14 amino acids. The ends were cut back, 3 bases at V and 4 bases at J, with 12 bases in the middle. As DNA, the CDR3 is TGTGCCAGCAGCTTCGACAGAGATGCCTATGGCTACACCTTC. It translates to CASSFDRDAYGYTF.

The chain has TRBV4-3 and TRBJ1-2, with no clear D. CDR3 size: 14 residues. Germline CDR1 is LGHNA and CDR2 is YSLEER. V lost 0 bases and J lost 5, with 10 bases in between. In nucleotides, the CDR3 is TGCGCCAGCAGCCAAGATTTGCAAGGGTATGGCTACACCTTC. Encoded protein: CASSQDLQGYGYTF.

The V gene is TRBV4-3, the J gene TRBJ2-7, with 7 nucleotides matching TRBD1. V was pared by 1 base and J by 4 bases, with 7 bases of the junction left unmatched. Germline V lookup: CDR1 LGHNA, CDR2 YSLEER. This CDR3 has 15 amino acids. CDR3 DNA sequence: TGCGCCAGCAGCCAAGGTACAGGGGCGGGTTACGAGCAGTACTTC. Residues: CASSQGTGAGYEQYF.

This CDR3 is CASSLVAGTPYNEQFF. CDR3 DNA sequence: TGCGCCAGCAGCTTGGTAGCGGGGACCCCCTACAATGAGCAGTTCTTC. This chain joins TRBV5-1 and TRBJ2-1; 8 nucleotides match TRBD2. The germline CDR1 and CDR2 sequences are SGHRS and YFSETQ. J was trimmed by 2 bases and V by 0 bases; bases with no gene match: 4. The CDR3 runs to 16 residues.

The rearrangement joins TRBV9 to TRBJ2-3; D might be TRBD2 (5 bases). CDR3 length: 15 residues. The germline V gene has CDR1 SGDLS and CDR2 YYNGEE. With 1 base removed from V and 1 base from J, the gap between germline ends came to 10 bases. CDR3 protein: CASSVSGVRTDTQYF. The DNA of the CDR3 is TGTGCCAGCAGCGTATCCGGGGTCCGCACAGATACGCAGTATTTT.

The V gene is TRBV10-3, the J gene TRBJ2-2; no definite D call. The germline V gene encodes CDR1 ENHRY and CDR2 SYGVKD. V shed 11 bases and J shed 8 bases, with 18 bases lying between them. This CDR3 spans 13 amino acids. The CDR3, as DNA: TGTGCCGCACTCGGGCAGACCGGGGGGGAGCTGTTTTTT. Translating gives CAALGQTGGELFF.

V usage is TRBV19 and J usage is TRBJ2-2, with a weak D call TRBD2 (5 bases). The CDR3 contains 12 residues. Deletions cut 6 bases from V and 7 bases from J, with 9 bases between. CDR1 is LNHDA, CDR2 SQIVND, per germline (reference sequence). The CDR3 DNA reads TGTGCCAGTAGCCCTCGGGGCGGGGAGCTGTTTTTT. Translation: CASSPRGGELFF.

J is TRBJ2-3 and V is TRBV6-1; 7 bases match TRBD2. The CDR3 extends over 18 amino acids. The trim removed 0 bases at V and 6 bases at J, leaving 15 bases unmatched. The germline gives CDR1 MNHNS, CDR2 SASEGT. CDR3 region: CASSEAVRREWGPDTQYF. In nucleotides, the CDR3 is TGTGCCAGCAGTGAAGCGGTGCGGCGGGAGTGGGGCCCCGATACGCAGTATTTT.

The chain links TRBV6-5 to TRBJ1-6, with D possibly TRBD1 on 5 matching bases. CDR1 MNHEY and CDR2 SVGAGI come from the germline V gene. The CDR3 extends over 14 amino acids. The V end lost 6 bases, the J end lost 7 bases, and 13 bases lay between the germline ends. The CDR3 DNA is TGTGCCAGCAGAGATTGGACACCCAATTCACCCCTCCACTTT. Protein product: CASRDWTPNSPLHF.

The V call is TRBV5-1, the J call TRBJ1-1; D is undetermined. Trimming cost V 0 bases and J 0 bases, with 6 bases left between them. The CDR3 covers 14 residues. Looked up from germline, CDR1 is SGHRS and CDR2 is YFSETQ. This CDR3 reads CASSLGSLNTEAFF. CDR3 DNA: TGCGCCAGCAGCTTGGGCTCGTTGAACACTGAAGCTTTCTTT.

This chain joins TRBV11-3 and TRBJ1-1; maybe TRBD1 (5 bases). Deletions cut 0 bases from V and 5 bases from J, with 25 bases between. This CDR3 is 19 amino acids long. Germline V gene sequence: CDR1 SGHNT, CDR2 YENEEA. This chain's CDR3 is CASSLDPHRSGPRETEAFF. CDR3 DNA: TGTGCCAGCAGCTTAGATCCCCACAGATCCGGGCCCAGGGAGACTGAAGCTTTCTTT.

The chain joins TRBV19 to TRBJ1-6, with a weak D call TRBD1 (5 bases). Trimming stripped 10 bases from V and 7 bases from J, with 14 bases between. The CDR3 consists of 13 residues. Germline V gene data show CDR1 as LNHDA and CDR2 as SQIVND (reference sequence). In nucleotides, the CDR3 is TGTGCCACCGGACATGGGGACAATTCACCCCTCCACTTT. This codes for CATGHGDNSPLHF. Complete variable domain (other parts from reference TRBV19 and TRBJ1-6): DGGITQSPKYLFRKEGQNVTLSCEQNLNHDAMYWYRQDPGQGLRLIYYSQIVNDFQKGDIAEGYSVSREKKESFPLTVTSAQKNPTAFYLCATGHGDNSPLHFGNGTRLTVT.

V usage is TRBV6-2 or TRBV6-3 and J usage is TRBJ2-5; TRBD2 matches 9 bases. The trim removed 2 bases at V and 4 bases at J, leaving 14 bases unmatched. Germline V gives CDR1 MNHEY, CDR2 SVGEGT. The length of the CDR3 is 18 residues. DNA of the CDR3: TGTGCCAGCAGTTACGGGCTTAGCGGGGGTATAGTCACAGAGACCCAGTACTTC. This encodes CASSYGLSGGIVTETQYF.

The gene calls are TRBV2 and TRBJ2-2, with no clear D. Trimming removed 2 bases at V and 5 bases at J, with 9 bases between. CDR1 is SNHLY, CDR2 FYNNEI, per germline. This CDR3 contains 14 residues. CDR3 DNA: TGTGCCAGCAGTGAATCCACTCCTACCGGGGAGCTGTTTTTT. Translation: CASSESTPTGELFF.

V gene TRBV12-5 combines with J gene TRBJ1-1; D gene unclear. Germline-derived CDR1 and CDR2 are LGHNT and FRNRAP. The ends were cut back, 2 bases at V and 4 bases at J, with 11 bases in the middle. The CDR3 is 14 amino acids. CDR3 region: CASGLWEEGTEAFF. Here the CDR3 DNA reads TGTGCTAGTGGTTTGTGGGAGGAGGGCACTGAAGCTTTCTTT.

This clone has only one observation. This chain uses TRBV7-2 with TRBJ2-1; 14 nucleotides line up with TRBD2. Germline lookup yields CDR1 SGHTA and CDR2 FQGNSA. The CDR3 totals 15 residues. Losses at the gene ends were 2 bases for V and 8 bases for J; bases not matched to a gene: 2. The CDR3 reads CASSLRLAGGDEQFF. CDR3 bases: TGTGCCAGCAGCTTAAGACTAGCGGGGGGGGATGAGCAGTTCTTC.

The V call is TRBV3-1 (or the pseudogene TRBV3-2), the J call TRBJ2-7, with TRBD1 matching over 9 bases. V was clipped by 5 bases and J by 5 bases; unmatched bases: 4. Germline CDR1 LGHDT, CDR2 YNNKEL (reference sequence). This CDR3 region has 13 residues. CDR3 DNA: TGTGCCAGCAGCGGACAGGGGTTCCACGAGCAGTACTTC. It is translated as CASSGQGFHEQYF.